The sequence of this TCR beta chain was determined in a study of technical replicates of blood from a few donors. The CDR3 is made up of 17 amino acids. The germline V gene encodes CDR1 SGHNT and CDR2 YENEEA. V was clipped by 2 bases and J by 5 bases; unmatched bases: 13. The repertoire was sequenced with immunoSEQ multiplex PCR; TCRdb's copy has only in-frame clones and lacks some. There are 75,000 to 100,000 clones in the sample; around 96% occur only once, and under 0.45% lies in the top ten. Sequencing used T cells isolated from PBMCs. The sequence came from a human donor in good health. This chain connects TRBV11-3 to TRBJ2-7, with 9 bases fitting TRBD2. This CDR3 is CASSLQLAGSPSHEQYF. CDR3 DNA: TGTGCCAGCAGCTTACAACTAGCGGGTTCCCCCTCGCACGAGCAGTACTTC.